This is a list of T cell receptor beta chains from one sample in a study of cytomegalovirus exposure and HLA in healthy donors. Assay: immunoSEQ multiplex PCR; the TCRdb copy retains only in-frame clones and omits some. The sample yields around 100,000 clones, roughly four fifths seen once. Sequencing was performed on PBMCs. The receptors stem from a young man in good health and CMV-seropositive. CDR3s include the opening cysteine and the closing phenylalanine or tryptophan. A D gene is named only where the DNA matches it firmly. The size entry is marked missing in some rows and otherwise reads once, few, many or a size class.

TRBD1,TRBJ1-5,.,14,TRBV28,CASSLPDRAQPQHF,TGTGCCAGCAGCCTTCCCGACAGGGCTCAGCCCCAGCATTTT
.,TRBJ2-7,.,13,TRBV30,CAWRKVRSEEQYF,TGTGCCTGGAGGAAGGTGCGGTCTGAGGAGCAGTACTTC
TRBD2,TRBJ2-7,.,16,TRBV2,CASSEVGAGGRGEQYF,TGTGCCAGCAGTGAAGTGGGAGCGGGAGGTCGCGGAGAGCAGTACTTC
.,TRBJ2-7,.,11,TRBV29-1,CSVDGGSEQYF,TGCAGCGTTGACGGGGGATCCGAGCAGTACTTC
.,TRBJ2-7,.,11,TRBV7-2,CASSLTAEQYF,TGTGCCAGCAGCTTGACAGCCGAGCAGTACTTC
.,TRBJ2-3,.,14,TRBV7-9,CASSLVGSTDTQYF,TGTGCCAGCAGCTTAGTCGGTAGCACAGATACGCAGTATTTT
.,TRBJ1-5,.,13,TRBV6-6,CASSHTGIQPQHF,TGTGCCAGCAGCCACACAGGGATTCAGCCCCAGCATTTT
.,TRBJ2-1,few,13,TRBV30,CAWSAGGDNEQFF,TGTGCCTGGAGTGCCGGAGGGGACAATGAGCAGTTCTTC
.,TRBJ1-2,.,13,TRBV5-1,CASSLDTLYGYTF,TGCGCCAGCAGCTTGGACACCCTCTATGGCTACACCTTC
.,TRBJ2-7,.,14,TRBV6-1,CASRPVRIADEQYF,TGTGCCAGCAGACCCGTTCGTATAGCGGACGAGCAGTACTTC
.,TRBJ2-7,.,19,TRBV11-2,CASRTPRPTGQAHSYEQYF,TGTGCCAGCAGAACTCCACGCCCGACAGGACAAGCTCACTCCTACGAGCAGTACTTC
TRBD1,TRBJ1-1,.,15,TRBV18,CASSPKQGADTEAFF,TGTGCCAGCTCACCAAAACAGGGGGCGGACACTGAAGCTTTCTTT
.,TRBJ2-2,.,12,TRBV25-1,CASSESIGELFF,TGTGCCAGCAGTGAATCCATCGGGGAGCTGTTTTTT
.,TRBJ2-1,.,14,TRBV27,CASSSRLTYNEQFF,TGTGCCAGCAGTTCCCGACTAACCTACAATGAGCAGTTCTTC
.,TRBJ1-5,.,16,TRBV7-8,CASSLATASSNQPQHF,TGTGCCAGCAGCTTAGCAACAGCCTCTAGCAATCAGCCCCAGCATTTT
TRBD1,TRBJ1-5,few,15,TRBV19,CASSPTDRANQPQHF,TGTGCCAGTAGTCCGACCGACAGGGCGAACCAGCCCCAGCATTTT
TRBD1,TRBJ2-2,few,15,TRBV5-1,CASSKTGTGTGELFF,TGCGCCAGCAGCAAGACAGGGACGGGCACCGGGGAGCTGTTTTTT
TRBD2,TRBJ2-1,once,15,TRBV25-1,CASSESGRAYNEQFF,TGTGCCAGCAGTGAAAGCGGGAGGGCCTACAATGAGCAGTTCTTC
.,TRBJ1-2,.,12,TRBV6-6,CASSTPSYGYTF,TGTGCCAGCAGTACTCCGAGCTATGGCTACACCTTC
TRBD1,TRBJ1-1,.,14,TRBV13,CASSLGQGNTEAFF,TGTGCCAGCAGCCTGGGACAGGGGAACACTGAAGCTTTCTTT
.,TRBJ1-1,.,13,TRBV11-2,CASSLENTWEAFF,TGTGCCAGCAGCTTAGAAAATACTTGGGAAGCTTTCTTT
.,TRBJ1-4,once,14,TRBV5-1,CASSLEGLGEKLFF,TGCGCCAGCAGCTTGGAGGGGCTGGGAGAAAAACTGTTTTTT
.,TRBJ1-2,.,13,TRBV6-5,CASSYLRGNGYTF,TGTGCCAGCAGTTATTTGAGAGGGAATGGCTACACCTTC
.,TRBJ1-1,.,13,TRBV11-2,CASSLDRGTEAFF,TGTGCCAGCAGCTTAGATCGGGGCACTGAAGCTTTCTTT
.,TRBJ2-1,.,14,TRBV19,CASSILGVNNEQFF,TGTGCCAGTAGTATACTTGGAGTCAACAATGAGCAGTTCTTC
.,TRBJ2-7,.,15,TRBV18,CASSPFWTTGYEQYF,TGTGCCAGCTCACCATTTTGGACAACCGGCTACGAGCAGTACTTC
TRBD1,TRBJ1-4,.,14,TRBV6-1,CASSPGTGVGKLFF,TGTGCCAGCTCCCCCGGGACAGGGGTAGGAAAACTGTTTTTT
.,TRBJ2-5,.,15,TRBV25-1,CASSDPPPGKETQYF,TGTGCCAGCAGTGACCCCCCCCCGGGAAAAGAGACCCAGTACTTC
TRBD2,TRBJ2-1,few,16,TRBV5-4,CASSLAGLAGVNEQFF,TGTGCCAGCAGCCTTGCCGGACTAGCGGGGGTCAATGAGCAGTTCTTC
.,TRBJ2-1,.,12,TRBV13,CASSLPRNEQFF,TGTGCCAGCAGCTTACCGCGGAATGAGCAGTTCTTC
.,TRBJ2-2,few,16,TRBV28,CASSPGHGFWTGELFF,TGTGCCAGCAGTCCGGGACACGGATTTTGGACCGGGGAGCTGTTTTTT
TRBD1,TRBJ2-1,.,15,TRBV11-3,CASSPGTGAYNEQFF,TGTGCCAGCAGCCCCGGGACAGGGGCCTACAATGAGCAGTTCTTC
TRBD2,TRBJ2-3,few,17,TRBV7-7,CASSLALGAGAGDTQYF,TGTGCCAGCAGCTTAGCCCTAGGAGCGGGAGCGGGAGATACGCAGTATTTT
.,TRBJ1-5,.,15,TRBV6-5,CASSYSQGLGQPQHF,TGTGCCAGCAGTTACTCTCAGGGGTTGGGTCAGCCCCAGCATTTT
TRBD2,TRBJ2-1,.,15,TRBV27,CASSLTSGPYNEQFF,TGTGCCAGCAGTTTGACTAGCGGACCCTACAATGAGCAGTTCTTC
TRBD2,TRBJ2-1,.,16,TRBV5-1,CASSLYSSGSGNEQFF,TGCGCCAGCAGCCTATACTCTAGCGGGAGTGGGAATGAGCAGTTCTTC
.,TRBJ1-2,.,14,TRBV30,CAWWKRGTIRGYTF,TGTGCCTGGTGGAAGAGGGGGACTATACGAGGCTACACCTTC
.,TRBJ1-3,.,14,TRBV4-1,CASSQETPGNTIYF,TGCGCCAGCAGCCAAGAGACCCCGGGGAACACCATATATTTT
TRBD2,TRBJ2-5,.,15,TRBV9,CASSVGGRRGETQYF,TGTGCCAGCAGCGTAGGCGGGAGGAGAGGAGAGACCCAGTACTTC